The 29 T cell receptor beta chains listed next were all sequenced from one sample in a study of CD8 T cells in ankylosing spondylitis. TCRdb re-called the 5' RACE reads through MiXCR, storing one row per CDR3 protein. The table has roughly 150,000 distinct CDR3 sequences, around a tenth seen once. The sequenced sample was blood, either unsorted or a sorted T cell fraction (not recorded which). All receptors derive from a female donor with ankylosing spondylitis or in good health (not recorded which).

This chain joins TRBV6-6 and TRBJ1-2; D possibly corresponds to TRBD1 (6 bases). Germline V gives CDR1 MNHNY, CDR2 SVGAGI (reference sequence). The CDR3 totals 12 residues. With 3 bases removed from V and 8 bases from J, the gap between germline ends came to 10 bases. CDR3 loop: CASSYGGAGYTF. The CDR3 coding sequence is TGTGCCAGCAGTTATGGGGGCGCGGGCTACACCTTC.

This clonotype was counted a few times. This chain connects TRBV27 to TRBJ2-6, with D hard to call. CDR1 and CDR2 from the germline V gene are MNHEY and SMNVEV (reference sequence). Trimming took off 3 bases at V and 3 bases at J, with 3 bases between the two ends. The CDR3 has 13 residues. DNA for the CDR3: TGTGCCAGCAGTTTCGGTGGGGCCAACGTCCTGACTTTC. Residues: CASSFGGANVLTF.

Ten or more counts support this clonotype. CDR3 sequence (DNA): TGCGCCAGCAGCCCCGTAGCGGGAGTCTACGAGCAGTACTTC. As protein: CASSPVAGVYEQYF. V usage is TRBV4-3 and J usage is TRBJ2-7; the match to TRBD2 covers 9 bases. The CDR3 spans 14 residues. In germline, CDR1 is LGHNA, CDR2 YSLEER. The junction had 4 bases not matched to a gene; V was cut back by 4 bases and J by 3 bases.

This clonotype came up many times. The rearrangement links TRBV10-3 to TRBJ1-4, with D possibly being TRBD1 (5 bases). The CDR3 contains 15 residues. Between the trimmed V and J ends, which lost 0 bases and 4 bases, there was a span of 9 bases. Germline lookup yields CDR1 ENHRY and CDR2 SYGVKD. The CDR3 sequence: CAISESTANNEKLFF. The CDR3 nucleotides read TGTGCCATCAGTGAGTCGACAGCAAATAATGAAAAACTGTTTTTT.

This clonotype has a handful of counts. J is TRBJ1-5 and V is TRBV7-9, with D unresolved. Trimming shortened V by 6 bases and J by 3 bases, and 12 bases separated the two germline ends. Germline-derived CDR1 and CDR2 are SEHNR and FQNEAQ (reference sequence). This CDR3 comprises 14 residues. CDR3 loop: CASSLTENNQPQHF. The CDR3 coding sequence is TGTGCCAGCAGTTTAACCGAAAACAATCAGCCCCAGCATTTT.

In its sample, this clonotype was seen a few times. The chain couples TRBV7-2 to TRBJ2-3, with 8 bases aligning to TRBD1. The CDR3 is 15 amino acids. Germline CDR1 and CDR2: SGHTA and FQGNSA. V was clipped by 5 bases and J by 4 bases; unmatched bases: 8. The CDR3 sequence: CASSHRTGYADTQYF. The CDR3 DNA reads as TGTGCCAGCAGCCATAGGACAGGGTACGCAGATACGCAGTATTTT. Complete variable domain (other parts from reference TRBV7-2 and TRBJ2-3): GAGVSQSPSNKVTEKGKDVELRCDPISGHTALYWYRQSLGQGLEFLIYFQGNSAPDKSGLPSDRFSAERTGGSVSTLTIQRTQQEDSAVYLCASSHRTGYADTQYFGPGTRLTVL.

The sample holds many counts of this clonotype. The chain uses TRBV7-2 and TRBJ1-5, with 7 bases identical to TRBD1. The CDR3 contains 15 residues. Per the germline V gene, CDR1 is SGHTA and CDR2 is FQGNSA. Unmatched junction bases numbered 4, after V lost 3 bases and J lost 2 bases. The CDR3 here is CASSFHRGGNQPQHF. The DNA for the CDR3 is TGTGCCAGCAGCTTTCACAGGGGAGGCAATCAGCCCCAGCATTTT.

This sequence joins TRBV3-1 and TRBJ2-7; 12 bases agree with TRBD2. J lost 6 bases, V lost 1 base, and 10 bases had no gene match. Per germline, CDR1 LGHDT and CDR2 YNNKEL (reference sequence). CDR3 length: 17 residues. CDR3 sequence (DNA): TGTGCCAGCAGCCAAGGGGGACTAGCGGGTGCCGAACCCGAGCAGTACTTC. Its translation: CASSQGGLAGAEPEQYF.

A few counts support this clonotype. The CDR3 region is CASSFGVPVEQYF. The CDR3 DNA is TGTGCCAGCAGCTTCGGGGTGCCGGTCGAGCAGTACTTC. J is TRBJ2-7 and V is TRBV5-6; weak D call: TRBD2 (5 bases). The V gene lost 2 bases and the J gene lost 6 bases, with 12 bases spanning the gap. Per germline, CDR1 SGHDT and CDR2 YYEEEE. This CDR3 is built from 13 residues.

The table lists this clonotype with many counts. This chain links TRBV9 with TRBJ1-4, with 8 bases identical to TRBD1. Germline CDR1 reads SGDLS; CDR2 reads YYNGEE. J lost 7 bases, V lost 3 bases, and 11 bases had no gene match. This CDR3 has 16 amino acids. The CDR3 sequence is CASSAGTGQFGEKLFF. The DNA of the CDR3 is TGTGCCAGCAGCGCCGGGACAGGCCAATTCGGTGAAAAACTGTTTTTT.

This clonotype was seen at least ten times. The chain couples TRBV27 to TRBJ2-7, with D perhaps TRBD2 (6 bases). The CDR3 sequence is 14 residues long. In germline, CDR1 is MNHEY, CDR2 SMNVEV (reference sequence). V lost 5 bases and J 6 bases, leaving 17 bases between the germline ends. CDR3 in amino acids: CASSPNRERAEQYF. The CDR3 nucleotides are TGTGCCAGCAGTCCAAACCGGGAGAGGGCCGAGCAGTACTTC.

This clonotype was seen many times. The junction and the germline gene differ at one end; a read error may be behind it. The chain couples TRBV12-3 or TRBV12-4 to TRBJ2-1; D not certain. This CDR3 comprises 11 residues. DNA of the CDR3: TGTGCCAGCAGCTTAGCTGGTGAGCAGTTCTTC. Protein product: CASSLAGEQFF.

This clonotype showed up just a few times. The chain recombines TRBV4-3 with TRBJ2-3; D possibly corresponds to TRBD2 (6 bases). The CDR3 extends over 16 amino acids. CDR1 is LGHNA, CDR2 YSLEER, per germline. Trimming pared 0 bases from V and 1 base from J, leaving 11 bases between. Here the CDR3 reads CASSQEASDGTDTQYF. In DNA, the CDR3 is TGCGCCAGCAGCCAAGAGGCTAGCGATGGCACAGATACGCAGTATTTT.

A few counts support this clonotype. CDR3: CASSPFASGSQEQYF. The CDR3 DNA sequence: TGTGCCAGCAGCCCATTTGCTAGCGGGAGTCAAGAGCAGTACTTC. This chain connects TRBV7-2 to TRBJ2-7; TRBD2 matches 10 bases. CDR3 length equals 15 residues. With 5 bases clipped from V and 7 bases from J, the junction kept 11 bases outside the gene matches. CDR1 and CDR2 (germline): SGHTA, FQGNSA.

This clonotype was found a few times. The V gene is TRBV11-2, the J gene TRBJ2-3; D not resolved. V was pared by 1 base and J by 0 bases, with 8 bases between. The germline V gene has CDR1 SGHAT and CDR2 FQNNGV. CDR3 length equals 15 residues. Here the CDR3 reads CASSLGASSTDTQYF. The CDR3 bases are TGTGCCAGCAGCTTAGGTGCGTCCAGCACAGATACGCAGTATTTT.

This clonotype has only a few counts. J is TRBJ2-5 and V is TRBV24-1; a weak D match, TRBD2 (5 bases). CDR3 length equals 12 residues. V was clipped by 7 bases and J by 7 bases, with 12 bases between them. Germline V gene lookup returns CDR1 KGHDR and CDR2 SFDVKD. CDR3 sequence (DNA): TGTGCCACCAGCGCTACCGGAGGGACCCAGTACTTC. The encoded protein is CATSATGGTQYF.

This chain connects TRBV4-3 to TRBJ2-7; D is unresolved. CDR1 is LGHNA, CDR2 YSLEER, per germline. The V gene lost 0 bases and the J gene lost 4 bases, with 13 bases spanning the gap. The CDR3 length is 15 residues. The CDR3: CASSQDPGVQYEQYF. The CDR3 DNA follows: TGCGCCAGCAGCCAAGATCCGGGCGTTCAATACGAGCAGTACTTC.

This clonotype was detected only a few times. CDR3 loop: CASSRDSFSGTGELFF. In DNA, the CDR3 is TGTGCCAGTAGTAGGGACAGCTTTAGCGGGACCGGGGAGCTGTTTTTT. V and J are TRBV19 and TRBJ2-2; D might be TRBD1 or TRBD2, each matching 7 bases. CDR3 size: 16 residues. The germline V gene encodes CDR1 LNHDA and CDR2 SQIVND (reference sequence). V was pared by 4 bases and J by 5 bases, with 17 bases between.

This clonotype was found many times. The chain links TRBV20-1 to TRBJ2-3; D unresolved. The CDR3 runs to 13 residues. Germline V lookup: CDR1 DFQATT, CDR2 SNEGSKA (reference sequence). V dropped 6 bases and J dropped 5 bases, with 15 bases sitting between them. CDR3 sequence: CSALVRDLDTQYF. The CDR3 nucleotides read TGCAGTGCCCTAGTAAGAGACTTAGATACGCAGTATTTT.

This clonotype has more than one count but fewer than ten. The chain employs TRBV2 and TRBJ2-3, with D uncertain. The CDR3 extends over 13 amino acids. CDR1 and CDR2 (germline): SNHLY, FYNNEI. Trimming removed 4 bases at V and 6 bases at J, with 11 bases between. This CDR3 reads CASSVLGPDTQYF. As DNA, the CDR3 is TGTGCCAGCAGTGTGCTAGGTCCCGATACGCAGTATTTT.

This clonotype was counted many times. The V call is TRBV25-1, the J call TRBJ2-1; TRBD2 agrees at 8 bases. V was pared by 6 bases and J by 5 bases, with 6 bases of the junction left unmatched. The CDR3 has 14 residues. The germline CDR1 and CDR2 sequences are MGHDK and SYGVNS. CDR3 amino acids: CASRGAGGHNEQFF. The CDR3 DNA reads as TGTGCCAGCAGGGGGGCGGGAGGACACAATGAGCAGTTCTTC.

The chain has TRBV5-6 and TRBJ2-1; D call uncertain. The CDR3 is made up of 16 amino acids. Germline CDR1 is SGHDT and CDR2 is YYEEEE. Deletions cut 0 bases from V and 6 bases from J, with 16 bases between. The CDR3 protein is CASSLVGPLGSNEQFF. The CDR3 DNA follows: TGTGCCAGCAGCTTGGTCGGCCCCCTGGGCTCCAATGAGCAGTTCTTC.

The chain couples TRBV4-2 to TRBJ1-5; D uncertain. CDR3 size: 15 residues. Germline V CDR1 and CDR2: LGHNA, YNFKEQ. The V gene lost 0 bases and the J gene lost 5 bases, with 11 bases spanning the gap. The CDR3 bases are TGTGCCAGCAGCCAAGAGGAATCCGACGATCAGCCCCAGCATTTT. Protein product: CASSQEESDDQPQHF.

V gene TRBV7-9 combines with J gene TRBJ2-7; D not resolved. Trimming cost V 7 bases and J 0 bases, with 16 bases left between them. CDR3 length: 15 amino acids. Germline CDR1 reads SEHNR; CDR2 reads FQNEAQ (reference sequence). The CDR3 DNA follows: TGTGCCAGCACCCCCCTCGCAAGCGACTCCTACGAGCAGTACTTC. Its protein is CASTPLASDSYEQYF.

A few counts support this clonotype. The rearrangement uses TRBV2 and TRBJ1-2; 8 positions match TRBD1. V shed 6 bases, J shed 5 bases, and the junction held 8 bases outside the gene matches. This CDR3 has 14 residues. The germline gives CDR1 SNHLY, CDR2 FYNNEI. CDR3 DNA sequence: TGTGCCAGCAGGGACAGGGTTGTCCCTTATGGCTACACCTTC. It codes for CASRDRVVPYGYTF.

This clonotype was seen more than once but under ten times. V usage is TRBV11-2 and J usage is TRBJ2-5, with D possibly being TRBD2 (6 bases). Trimming left V 3 bases short and J 2 bases short, with 25 bases between. This CDR3 has 19 residues. Germline values: CDR1 SGHAT, CDR2 FQNNGV. The CDR3 loop is CASSLEGPLGAEVQETQYF. In nucleotides, the CDR3 is TGTGCCAGCAGCTTGGAGGGCCCTTTAGGAGCGGAGGTGCAAGAGACCCAGTACTTC. The entire variable domain, with the rest obtained from reference TRBV11-2 and TRBJ2-5, is as follows: EAGVAQSPRYKIIEKRQSVAFWCNPISGHATLYWYQQILGQGPKLLIQFQNNGVVDDSQLPKDRFSAERLKGVDSTLKIQPAKLEDSAVYLCASSLEGPLGAEVQETQYFGPGTRLLVL.

The chain is built from TRBV7-9 and TRBJ2-2; unclear D gene. Trimming removed 3 bases from V and 5 bases from J, with 13 bases in between. The CDR3 consists of 15 residues. CDR1 and CDR2 (germline): SEHNR, FQNEAQ (reference sequence). CDR3 protein: CASSFTVGTTGELFF. In DNA form, the CDR3 reads TGTGCCAGCAGCTTCACAGTAGGAACGACCGGGGAGCTGTTTTTT.

The rearrangement joins TRBV11-2 to TRBJ2-5; 9 nucleotides line up with TRBD2. This CDR3 is 16 amino acids long. V shed 1 base and J 2 bases; nucleotides not matched to a gene: 5. The germline V gene encodes CDR1 SGHAT and CDR2 FQNNGV. DNA of the CDR3: TGTGCCAGCAGCTTAGGTCGCGGGAGGGGTCAAGAGACCCAGTACTTC. It translates to CASSLGRGRGQETQYF.

The chain has TRBV12-5 and TRBJ2-1, with 11 bases aligning to TRBD1. The CDR3 loop spans 16 amino acids. The trim removed 3 bases at V and 8 bases at J, leaving 9 bases unmatched. CDR1 and CDR2 (germline): LGHNT, FRNRAP. The CDR3 DNA sequence: TGTGCTAGTGGTTTTGAGGGACAGGGGGTAGGCGATGAGCAGTTCTTC. Its protein is CASGFEGQGVGDEQFF.